This paragraph reports one T cell receptor (beta chain). This record belongs to a study of T-cell reconstitution after alpha-beta-depleted transplantation in children. Germline V gene sequence: CDR1 MGHDK, CDR2 SYGVNS. Trimming removed 2 bases at V and 6 bases at J, with 5 bases between. The CDR3 is 11 amino acids. As it was prepared, the TCRbeta library received unique molecular identifiers. One entry per CDR3 protein results from TCRdb running MiXCR on the PCR reads. In the table there are around 600,000 distinct CDR3 sequences, roughly 15% of which are singletons. This receptor was taken from a human donor who donated a stem cell graft to a child with acute myeloid leukemia. Sequencing used PBMCs from the stem cell graft donor, obtained from the stem cell graft. V and J are TRBV25-1 and TRBJ2-7; unclear D gene. CDR3 loop: CASSEGPEQYF. The CDR3 DNA reads TGTGCCAGCAGTGAAGGGCCCGAGCAGTACTTC.